A single sample gave rise to the 20 T cell receptor beta chains below, sequenced in a study of shared clonotypes between healthy human individuals. Clones were read by immunoSEQ multiplex PCR, and TCRdb kept only the in-frame ones, dropping some. The repertoire has hundreds of thousands of clones, more than 75% of them found once; the top ten carry 16%. Sequencing was done on a sample of memory CD8+ T cells sorted from blood. Subset meaning: CD45RO+ cells pooled with CCR7-negative TemRA cells. Every receptor here comes from a man between 18 and 29 years old in good health.

V is TRBV10-3 and J is TRBJ1-4; TRBD1 matches 7 bases. CDR1 and CDR2 (germline): ENHRY, SYGVKD. Germline trimming cut 4 bases from V and 2 bases from J; bases unmatched to any gene: 1. The CDR3 sequence is 14 residues long. CDR3 region: CAISATGTNEKLFF. The CDR3 DNA reads TGTGCCATCAGTGCGACAGGGACTAATGAAAAACTGTTTTTT.

V usage is TRBV5-6 and J usage is TRBJ2-1; 8 bases fit TRBD2. This CDR3 is 14 amino acids long. Germline CDR1 SGHDT, CDR2 YYEEEE. The V gene end was trimmed by 7 bases and the J gene end by 1 base; junction bases not matched to a gene: 4. The CDR3 region is CASLLAGSYNEQFF. In DNA form, the CDR3 reads TGTGCCAGCCTATTAGCGGGGTCCTACAATGAGCAGTTCTTC.

The CDR3: CASSLWEDADTQYF. CDR3 nucleotides: TGCGCCAGCAGCTTATGGGAGGATGCAGATACGCAGTATTTT. V and J are TRBV5-1 and TRBJ2-3, with TRBD2 as a possible D gene (6 bases). The germline gives CDR1 SGHRS, CDR2 YFSETQ. V gave up 2 bases and J gave up 4 bases, with 11 bases separating them. The CDR3 spans 14 residues.

This chain connects TRBV7-6 to TRBJ1-4; D is uncertain. This CDR3 region has 14 residues. V was shortened by 2 bases and J by 0 bases, with 4 bases between the two germline ends. Germline lookup yields CDR1 SGHVS and CDR2 FNYEAQ. CDR3 nucleotides: TGTGCCAGCAGCTTATTCGCAACTAATGAAAAACTGTTTTTT. Translated: CASSLFATNEKLFF.

V gene TRBV11-1 combines with J gene TRBJ2-7; D gene ambiguous. In germline, CDR1 is SGHAT, CDR2 FQDESV (reference sequence). This CDR3 comprises 14 residues. V was cut by 2 bases and J by 2 bases, with 10 bases left in between. CDR3 nucleotides: TGTGCCAGCAGCTTAAGGTGGGTTACCTACGAGCAGTACTTC. It encodes CASSLRWVTYEQYF.

The chain has TRBV2 and TRBJ2-7; 9 positions agree with TRBD1. The CDR3 loop spans 15 amino acids. V lost 4 bases and J lost 3; bases outside the gene matches: 7. The germline V gene encodes CDR1 SNHLY and CDR2 FYNNEI. CDR3 nucleotide sequence: TGTGCCAGCAGTGTTTTCGGGACAGGGAACTACGAGCAGTACTTC. Protein product: CASSVFGTGNYEQYF.

This chain connects TRBV4-3 to TRBJ1-1; D unclear. V gave up 5 bases and J gave up 2 bases, with 12 bases separating them. Germline values: CDR1 LGHNA, CDR2 YSLEER. This CDR3 is built from 14 residues. This CDR3 is CASSAHGINTEAFF. The CDR3 DNA is TGCGCCAGCAGCGCCCACGGGATTAACACTGAAGCTTTCTTT.

The chain uses TRBV7-9 and TRBJ2-1, with TRBD1 matching over 8 bases. This CDR3 comprises 14 residues. Germline loops: CDR1 SEHNR, CDR2 FQNEAQ (reference sequence). V gave up 1 base and J gave up 8 bases; unmatched junction bases: 4. In DNA form, the CDR3 reads TGTGCCAGCAGCTTAGGACAGGGGTGGGATGAGCAGTTCTTC. It specifies CASSLGQGWDEQFF.

V gene TRBV29-1 combines with J gene TRBJ2-7, with D perhaps matching TRBD1 (6 bases). The V gene lost 4 bases and the J gene lost 0 bases, with 10 bases spanning the gap. This CDR3 is built from 13 residues. CDR1 and CDR2 (germline): SQVTM, ANQGSEA. DNA for the CDR3: TGCAGCGTTGTGGGACACCTCTCCTACGAGCAGTACTTC. The encoded protein is CSVVGHLSYEQYF.

The chain combines TRBV4-1 with TRBJ1-5; D is unclear. The CDR3 has 18 residues. CDR1 MGHRA and CDR2 YSYEKL come from the germline V gene. Trimming removed 0 bases at V and 0 bases at J, with 15 bases between. The CDR3 nucleotides read TGCGCCAGCAGCCAAGATTGGGCAAATGGGCGTAGCAATCAGCCCCAGCATTTT. It codes for CASSQDWANGRSNQPQHF.

This chain joins TRBV29-1 and TRBJ2-3, with 10 positions matching TRBD2. Germline CDR1 reads SQVTM; CDR2 reads ANQGSEA. The length of the CDR3 is 15 residues. V lost 0 bases and J lost 9; bases outside the gene matches: 9. The CDR3 DNA sequence: TGCAGCGTTGAAGATAGCGGGAGGCCGGCCCGGACGCAGTATTTT. Translated: CSVEDSGRPARTQYF.

V usage is TRBV6-5 and J usage is TRBJ2-1; D unclear. Germline V CDR1 and CDR2: MNHEY, SVGAGI. This CDR3 has 12 residues. V lost 2 bases, J lost 7 bases, and 6 bases lay in between. CDR3 residues: CASSYGWNEQFF. The CDR3 DNA reads TGTGCCAGCAGTTACGGGTGGAATGAGCAGTTCTTC.

The rearrangement uses TRBV11-1 and TRBJ2-7; TRBD1 aligns across 7 bases. With 5 bases clipped from V and 3 bases from J, the junction kept 4 bases outside the gene matches. The germline CDR1 and CDR2 sequences are SGHAT and FQDESV (reference sequence). This CDR3 region has 13 residues. CDR3 in DNA: TGTGCCAGCAGCAGTGACAGGGACTACGAGCAGTACTTC. Amino acid sequence: CASSSDRDYEQYF.

This rearrangement joins TRBV28 to TRBJ1-6, with D unclear. This CDR3 is 16 amino acids long. V was trimmed by 2 bases and J by 0 bases, leaving 8 bases between them. Per the germline V gene, CDR1 is MDHEN and CDR2 is SYDVKM. The CDR3 here is CASSLARSSYNSPLHF. The CDR3 nucleotides are TGTGCCAGCAGTTTAGCCAGGAGCTCCTATAATTCACCCCTCCACTTT.

This chain connects TRBV7-2 to TRBJ2-3; D is undetermined. Germline-derived CDR1 and CDR2 are SGHTA and FQGNSA. Trimming removed 2 bases from V and 5 bases from J, with 5 bases in between. The CDR3 is made up of 12 amino acids. The CDR3 DNA sequence: TGTGCCAGCAGCTTAACGCGAGATACGCAGTATTTT. Its translation is CASSLTRDTQYF.

V is TRBV27 and J is TRBJ1-2, with D perhaps TRBD1 (5 bases). Germline loops: CDR1 MNHEY, CDR2 SMNVEV (reference sequence). V gave up 3 bases and J gave up 6 bases, with 11 bases separating them. There are 13 residues in the CDR3. CDR3 in DNA: TGTGCCAGCAGTTTTTACAGGCGGCATGGCTACACCTTC. Protein sequence: CASSFYRRHGYTF.

J is TRBJ2-7 and V is TRBV4-3, with D possibly called TRBD1 or TRBD2 (5 bases each). The germline V and J ends were trimmed by 1 base and 6 bases, with 16 bases remaining between them. Germline lookup yields CDR1 LGHNA and CDR2 YSLEER. This CDR3 is 15 amino acids long. The CDR3 nucleotides are TGCGCCAGCAGCCAAGTTTGGGACGCGAGCGCCGAGCAGTACTTC. This gives the protein CASSQVWDASAEQYF.

This clone was counted once. This chain uses TRBV10-3 with TRBJ2-5; D uncertain. With 2 bases removed from V and 5 bases from J, the gap between germline ends came to 12 bases. The germline gives CDR1 ENHRY, CDR2 SYGVKD. The CDR3 loop spans 14 amino acids. The CDR3 sequence is CAISEGTIHETQYF. The CDR3 nucleotides are TGTGCCATCAGTGAGGGAACCATCCACGAGACCCAGTACTTC.

The chain combines TRBV19 with TRBJ1-6; no reliable D call. This CDR3 is 17 amino acids long. V lost 2 bases and J 8 bases, leaving 19 bases between the germline ends. The germline V gene encodes CDR1 LNHDA and CDR2 SQIVND (reference sequence). The CDR3 loop reads CASSISGPVSSHSPLHF. The CDR3 DNA sequence: TGTGCCAGTAGTATAAGCGGCCCGGTATCATCTCATTCACCCCTCCACTTT.

The chain joins TRBV6-5 to TRBJ2-5, with 7 positions matching TRBD2. There are 15 residues in the CDR3. J lost 5 bases, V lost 0 bases, and 6 bases had no gene match. Germline CDR1 reads MNHEY; CDR2 reads SVGAGI. In nucleotides, the CDR3 is TGTGCCAGCAGTTACTCCGGCGGGAGTGGGGAGACCCAGTACTTC. It yields the protein CASSYSGGSGETQYF.